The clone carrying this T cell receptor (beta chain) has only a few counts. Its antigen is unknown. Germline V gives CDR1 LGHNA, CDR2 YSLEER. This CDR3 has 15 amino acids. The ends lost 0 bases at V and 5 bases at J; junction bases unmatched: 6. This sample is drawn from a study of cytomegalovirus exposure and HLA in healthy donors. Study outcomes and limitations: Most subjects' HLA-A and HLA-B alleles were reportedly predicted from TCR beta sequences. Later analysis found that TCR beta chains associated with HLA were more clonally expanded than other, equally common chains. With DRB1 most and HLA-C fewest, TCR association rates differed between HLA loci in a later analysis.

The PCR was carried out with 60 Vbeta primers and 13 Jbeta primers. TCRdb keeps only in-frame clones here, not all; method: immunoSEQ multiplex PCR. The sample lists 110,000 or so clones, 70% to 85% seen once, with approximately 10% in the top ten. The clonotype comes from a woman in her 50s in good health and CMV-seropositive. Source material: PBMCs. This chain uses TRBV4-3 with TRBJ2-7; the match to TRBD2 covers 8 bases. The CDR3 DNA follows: TGCGCCAGCAGCCAAGACTATAGCGGGATGGACGAGCAGTACTTC. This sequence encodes CASSQDYSGMDEQYF.